The next 21 T cell receptor beta chains were all read from a single sample in a study of T cells in Graves' hyperthyroidism and ophthalmopathy. Amplification yielded TCR beta CDR3 regions, with RNA transcripts as the source. Initially, a first-round RT-PCR of the TCR CDR3 employed the HTBI primer set. TCRdb called the multiplex PCR reads again in MiXCR, with one record for every CDR3 protein. The sample shows about half a million distinct CDR3 sequences, 15% to 20% of them seen only once. Sequenced material: blood. The receptors come from a man between 35 and 55 years old with Graves' ophthalmopathy.

This clonotype was seen at least ten times. J is TRBJ2-7 and V is TRBV29-1, with D tentatively TRBD2 (5 bases). The CDR3 is 12 amino acids. V was trimmed by 4 bases and J by 2 bases, leaving 9 bases between them. CDR1 is SQVTM and CDR2 is ANQGSEA in the germline V gene. CDR3 loop: CSVALGAYEQYF. CDR3 bases: TGCAGCGTTGCCCTGGGAGCCTACGAGCAGTACTTC.

This sequence joins TRBV19 and TRBJ2-7; 9 nucleotides line up with TRBD1. The CDR3 loop spans 16 amino acids. Germline CDR1 is LNHDA and CDR2 is SQIVND (reference sequence). With V trimmed by 3 bases and J by 2 bases, 8 bases remained unmatched. CDR3 loop: CASSIYPGQGTYEQYF. The CDR3, as DNA: TGTGCCAGTAGTATTTACCCGGGACAGGGAACCTACGAGCAGTACTTC.

This clonotype was detected many times. The chain is built from TRBV2 and TRBJ2-5; 8 bases fit TRBD2. This CDR3 is 15 amino acids long. Germline V lookup: CDR1 SNHLY, CDR2 FYNNEI. V gave up 6 bases and J gave up 5 bases; unmatched junction bases: 11. The CDR3 reads CASSPGSGRRETQYF. The CDR3 DNA is TGTGCCAGCAGCCCCGGGAGCGGGAGAAGGGAGACCCAGTACTTC.

This chain uses TRBV27 with TRBJ2-7; 8 bases are shared with TRBD1. Germline values: CDR1 MNHEY, CDR2 SMNVEV (reference sequence). The CDR3 is 15 amino acids. Trimming at V came to 3 bases and at J to 0 bases, leaving 4 bases not matched to a gene. The DNA of the CDR3 is TGTGCCAGCAGTTTCTCAGGGGGCCGCTCCTACGAGCAGTACTTC. Amino acids: CASSFSGGRSYEQYF.

On this clonotype itself: This sequence may be a read error, since a much larger clone differs from it by one base. The rearrangement links TRBV28 to TRBJ2-7; TRBD2 matches at 11 bases. This CDR3 is built from 17 residues. V dropped 5 bases and J dropped 2; count of bases not matched to a gene: 11. CDR1 is MDHEN and CDR2 is SYDVKM in the germline V gene. The CDR3 region is CASSTGISGREAYEQYF. The CDR3 DNA reads TGTGCCAGCAGTACCGGGATTAGCGGGAGGGAGGCCTACGAGCAGTACTTC.

V gene TRBV10-3 combines with J gene TRBJ1-5; possibly TRBD1 for D (5 bases). Germline-derived CDR1 and CDR2 are ENHRY and SYGVKD. This CDR3 is 15 amino acids long. V was cut by 0 bases and J by 1 base, with 7 bases left in between. DNA for the CDR3: TGTGCCATCAGTGAGTCGGGGGGGAGCAATCAGCCCCAGCATTTT. Protein: CAISESGGSNQPQHF.

This clonotype has ten or more counts. The chain uses TRBV2 and TRBJ1-4, with 8 bases identical to TRBD1. This CDR3 comprises 13 residues. Per the germline V gene, CDR1 is SNHLY and CDR2 is FYNNEI. The J segment lost 8 bases and the V segment lost 4 bases, leaving 3 bases of the junction unmatched. The chain's CDR3 is CASSGGQEEKLFF. The CDR3 DNA is TGTGCCAGCAGTGGGGGACAGGAGGAAAAACTGTTTTTT.

This clonotype was seen ten or more times. The V and J genes are TRBV18 and TRBJ2-5; 10 bases fit TRBD2. CDR1 and CDR2 from the germline V gene are KGHSH and LQKENI. The length of the CDR3 is 15 residues. Trimming cost V 0 bases and J 5 bases; bases outside gene matches: 3. The CDR3 coding sequence is TGTGCCAGCTCACCACCGGGACTAGCGTCGGAGACCCAGTACTTC. It encodes CASSPPGLASETQYF.

V gene TRBV3-1 combines with J gene TRBJ2-7; D unresolved. Deletions cut 3 bases from V and 3 bases from J, with 9 bases between. The CDR3 covers 13 residues. Germline V gene data show CDR1 as LGHDT and CDR2 as YNNKEL (reference sequence). The CDR3 is CASSHLSGYEQYF. The DNA for the CDR3 is TGTGCCAGCAGCCATCTTTCGGGCTACGAGCAGTACTTC.

The chain employs TRBV10-1 and TRBJ1-1; 8 nucleotides agree with TRBD1. Unmatched junction bases numbered 7, after V lost 4 bases and J lost 3 bases. Germline values: CDR1 WNHNN, CDR2 SYGVQD (reference sequence). The CDR3 runs to 15 residues. The CDR3 coding sequence is TGCGCCAGCAGTGCGGGTGGACAGGGCCACACTGAAGCTTTCTTT. This codes for CASSAGGQGHTEAFF.

In its sample, this clonotype was seen a few times. V and J are TRBV29-1 and TRBJ2-3; 10 positions match TRBD1. This CDR3 region has 13 residues. Unmatched junction bases numbered 6, after V lost 7 bases and J lost 5 bases. Looked up from germline, CDR1 is SQVTM and CDR2 is ANQGSEA. The CDR3 spells CSAKTGGQDTQYF. CDR3 DNA: TGCAGCGCCAAGACAGGGGGCCAAGATACGCAGTATTTT.

The chain joins TRBV28 to TRBJ2-7; D gene unclear. The V end was cut by 6 bases, the J end by 0 bases, with 15 bases between. Looked up from germline, CDR1 is MDHEN and CDR2 is SYDVKM. The CDR3 is 15 amino acids. The chain's CDR3 is CASSSGSLSSYEQYF. CDR3 in DNA: TGTGCCAGCAGCTCCGGGTCCTTAAGCTCCTACGAGCAGTACTTC.

In this sample, this clonotype turned up a few times. The rearrangement links TRBV28 to TRBJ2-5; 7 bases are shared with TRBD1. There are 12 residues in the CDR3. The trim removed 4 bases at V and 13 bases at J, leaving 9 bases unmatched. From germline, CDR1 is MDHEN and CDR2 SYDVKM. CDR3 region: CASSSGPTGWYF. The CDR3 DNA reads TGTGCCAGCAGTTCCGGCCCGACAGGGTGGTACTTC.

The table lists this clonotype with a few counts. V and J are TRBV20-1 and TRBJ2-7; D uncertain. In germline, CDR1 is DFQATT, CDR2 SNEGSKA (reference sequence). The CDR3 is 12 amino acids. V shed 6 bases and J shed 3 bases, with 12 bases lying between them. The CDR3 region has the DNA TGCAGTGCCCCGTGGGGTCTCTACGAGCAGTACTTC. Translation gives CSAPWGLYEQYF.

The chain carries TRBV5-1 and TRBJ2-2, with a weak D call TRBD1 (5 bases). The CDR3 is made up of 13 amino acids. CDR1 and CDR2 from the germline V gene are SGHRS and YFSETQ. With 4 bases removed from V and 4 bases from J, the gap between germline ends came to 8 bases. CDR3: CASSETVTGELFF. CDR3 nucleotide sequence: TGCGCCAGCAGCGAGACAGTCACCGGGGAGCTGTTTTTT.

This clonotype appeared many times. The J gene is TRBJ2-1, the V gene TRBV12-3 or TRBV12-4; D call uncertain. This CDR3 spans 13 amino acids. V was pared by 6 bases and J by 2 bases, with 8 bases between. CDR3 DNA sequence: TGTGCCAGCAGCCGCGGACCCTACAATGAGCAGTTCTTC. It codes for CASSRGPYNEQFF.

In this sample, this clonotype turned up a few times. V and J are TRBV28 and TRBJ2-5; 12 bases fit TRBD2. Germline V lookup: CDR1 MDHEN, CDR2 SYDVKM. The CDR3 is 12 amino acids. After removal of 6 bases from V and 14 bases from J, the junction contained 7 bases not matched to a gene. The CDR3 is CASSHSSGRAYF. The CDR3 DNA is TGTGCCAGCAGCCACTCTAGCGGGAGGGCCTACTTC.

This clonotype appeared many times. The chain uses TRBV12-3 or TRBV12-4 and TRBJ2-5; 11 bases line up with TRBD2. The CDR3 contains 16 residues. The V segment lost 3 bases and the J segment 5 bases; nucleotides outside the gene matches: 8. CDR3 sequence reads: CASSFVAGGPWETQYF. In DNA, the CDR3 is TGTGCCAGCAGTTTCGTAGCGGGAGGGCCCTGGGAGACCCAGTACTTC.

This clonotype has only one observation. Since a much larger clone is just one base distant, this may be a read error. The chain is built from TRBV30 and TRBJ2-7; D is ambiguous. V shed 4 bases and J shed 4 bases, with 14 bases lying between them. The CDR3 spans 13 residues. Germline values: CDR1 GTSNPN, CDR2 SVGIG (reference sequence). This CDR3 is CAWTTAGTYEQYF. In nucleotides, the CDR3 is TGTGCCTGGACGACGGCCGGAACGTACGAGCAGTACTTC.

J is TRBJ1-1 and V is TRBV29-1; D unclear. CDR1 and CDR2 (germline): SQVTM, ANQGSEA. The CDR3 has 10 amino acids. V was pared by 5 bases and J by 2 bases, with 3 bases between. The chain's CDR3 is CSVRNTEAFF. Here the CDR3 DNA reads TGCAGCGTTCGTAACACTGAAGCTTTCTTT.

The sample holds many counts of this clonotype. The V and J genes are TRBV7-8 and TRBJ1-2, with D hard to call. The germline V gene has CDR1 SGHVS and CDR2 FQNEAQ. The CDR3 extends over 16 amino acids. V was cut by 1 base and J by 4 bases, with 16 bases left in between. CDR3: CASSLDRLGSSYGYTF. In DNA, the CDR3 is TGTGCCAGCAGCTTAGATAGGCTGGGGTCTAGCTATGGCTACACCTTC.